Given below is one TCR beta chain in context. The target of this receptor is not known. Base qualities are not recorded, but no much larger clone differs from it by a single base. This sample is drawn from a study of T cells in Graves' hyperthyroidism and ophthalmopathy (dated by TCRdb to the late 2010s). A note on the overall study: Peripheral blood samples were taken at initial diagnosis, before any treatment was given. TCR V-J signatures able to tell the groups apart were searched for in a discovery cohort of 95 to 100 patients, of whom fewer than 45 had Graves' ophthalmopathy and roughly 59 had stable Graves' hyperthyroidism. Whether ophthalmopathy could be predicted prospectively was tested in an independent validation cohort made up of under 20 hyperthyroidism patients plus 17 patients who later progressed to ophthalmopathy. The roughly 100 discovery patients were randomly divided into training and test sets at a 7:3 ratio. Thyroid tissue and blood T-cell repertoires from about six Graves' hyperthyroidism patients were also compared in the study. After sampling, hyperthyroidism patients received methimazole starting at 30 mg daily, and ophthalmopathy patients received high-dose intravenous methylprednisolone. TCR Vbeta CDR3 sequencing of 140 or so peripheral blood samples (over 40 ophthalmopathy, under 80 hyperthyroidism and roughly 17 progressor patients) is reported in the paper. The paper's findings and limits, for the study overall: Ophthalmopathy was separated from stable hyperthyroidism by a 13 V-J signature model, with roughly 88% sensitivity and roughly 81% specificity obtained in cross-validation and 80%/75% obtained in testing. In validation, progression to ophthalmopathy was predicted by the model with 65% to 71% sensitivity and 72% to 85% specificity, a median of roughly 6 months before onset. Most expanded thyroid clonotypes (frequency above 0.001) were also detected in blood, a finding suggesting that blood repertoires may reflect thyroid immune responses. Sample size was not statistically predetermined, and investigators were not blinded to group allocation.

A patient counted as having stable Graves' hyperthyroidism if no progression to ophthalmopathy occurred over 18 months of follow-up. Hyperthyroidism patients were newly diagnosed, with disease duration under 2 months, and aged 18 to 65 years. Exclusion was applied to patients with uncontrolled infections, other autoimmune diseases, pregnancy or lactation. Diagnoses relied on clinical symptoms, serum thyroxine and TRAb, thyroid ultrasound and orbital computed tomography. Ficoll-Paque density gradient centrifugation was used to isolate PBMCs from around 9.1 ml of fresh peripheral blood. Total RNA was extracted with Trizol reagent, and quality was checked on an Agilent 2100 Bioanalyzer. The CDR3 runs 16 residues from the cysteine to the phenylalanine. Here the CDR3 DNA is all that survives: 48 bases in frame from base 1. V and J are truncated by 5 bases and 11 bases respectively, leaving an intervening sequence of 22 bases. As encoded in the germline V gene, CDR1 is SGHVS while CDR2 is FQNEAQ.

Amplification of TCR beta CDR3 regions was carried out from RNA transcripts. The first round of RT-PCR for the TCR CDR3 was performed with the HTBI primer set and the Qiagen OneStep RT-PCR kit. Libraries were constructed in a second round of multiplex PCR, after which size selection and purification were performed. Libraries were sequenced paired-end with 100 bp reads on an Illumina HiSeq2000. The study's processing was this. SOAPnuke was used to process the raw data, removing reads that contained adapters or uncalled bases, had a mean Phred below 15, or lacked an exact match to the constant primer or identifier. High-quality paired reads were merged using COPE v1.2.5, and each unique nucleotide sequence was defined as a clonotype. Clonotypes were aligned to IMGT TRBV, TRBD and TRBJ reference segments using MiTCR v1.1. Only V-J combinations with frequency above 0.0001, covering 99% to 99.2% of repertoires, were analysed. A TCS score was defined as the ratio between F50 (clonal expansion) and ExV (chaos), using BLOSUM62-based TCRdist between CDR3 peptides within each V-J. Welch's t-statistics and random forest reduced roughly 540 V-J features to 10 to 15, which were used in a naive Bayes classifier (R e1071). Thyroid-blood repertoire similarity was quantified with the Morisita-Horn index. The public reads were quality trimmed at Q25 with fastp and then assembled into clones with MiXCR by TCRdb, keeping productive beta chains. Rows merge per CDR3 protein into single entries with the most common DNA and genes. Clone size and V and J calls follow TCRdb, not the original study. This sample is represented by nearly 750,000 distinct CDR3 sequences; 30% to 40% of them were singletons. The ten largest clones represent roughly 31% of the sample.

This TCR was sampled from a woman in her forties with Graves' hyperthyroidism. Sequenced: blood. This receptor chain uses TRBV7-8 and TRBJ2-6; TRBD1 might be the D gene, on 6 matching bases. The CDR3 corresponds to CASSPNIRAGVDVLTF. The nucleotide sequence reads TGTGCCAGCAGCCCCAACATAAGGGCAGGGGTCGACGTCCTGACTTTC.